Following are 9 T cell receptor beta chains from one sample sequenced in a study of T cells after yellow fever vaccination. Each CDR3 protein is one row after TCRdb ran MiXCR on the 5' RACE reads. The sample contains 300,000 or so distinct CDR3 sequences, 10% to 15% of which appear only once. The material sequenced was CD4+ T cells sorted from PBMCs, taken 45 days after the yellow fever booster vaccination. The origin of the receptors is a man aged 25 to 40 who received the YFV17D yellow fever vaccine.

The CDR3 bases are TGCGCCAGCAGCTTGGAACTAGCGGGAGGGCCGTCAAAATACTTC. This codes for CASSLELAGGPSKYF. The gene calls are TRBV5-1 and TRBJ2-7; 13 nucleotides match TRBD2. Trimming at V came to 0 bases and at J to 13 bases, leaving 10 bases not matched to a gene. CDR1 SGHRS and CDR2 YFSETQ come from the germline V gene. This CDR3 spans 15 amino acids.

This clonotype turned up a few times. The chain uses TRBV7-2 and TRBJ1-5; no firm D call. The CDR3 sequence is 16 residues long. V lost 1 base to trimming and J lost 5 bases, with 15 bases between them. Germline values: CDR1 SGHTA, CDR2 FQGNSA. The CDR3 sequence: CASSLEGPWGYQPQHF. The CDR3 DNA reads TGTGCCAGCAGCTTAGAAGGGCCCTGGGGTTATCAGCCCCAGCATTTT.

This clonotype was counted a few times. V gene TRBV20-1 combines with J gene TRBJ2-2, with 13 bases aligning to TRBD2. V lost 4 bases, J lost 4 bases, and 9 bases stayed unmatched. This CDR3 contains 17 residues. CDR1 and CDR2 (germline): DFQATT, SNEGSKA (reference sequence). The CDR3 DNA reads TGCAGTGCTAACCCGGGACTAGCGGGAACGACCACCGGGGAGCTGTTTTTT. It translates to CSANPGLAGTTTGELFF.

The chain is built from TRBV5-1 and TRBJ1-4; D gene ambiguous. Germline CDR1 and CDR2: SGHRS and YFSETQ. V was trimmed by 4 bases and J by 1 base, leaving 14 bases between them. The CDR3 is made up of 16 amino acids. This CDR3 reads CASSPSTGETNEKLFF. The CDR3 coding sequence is TGCGCCAGCAGCCCCTCCACCGGGGAAACTAATGAAAAACTGTTTTTT.

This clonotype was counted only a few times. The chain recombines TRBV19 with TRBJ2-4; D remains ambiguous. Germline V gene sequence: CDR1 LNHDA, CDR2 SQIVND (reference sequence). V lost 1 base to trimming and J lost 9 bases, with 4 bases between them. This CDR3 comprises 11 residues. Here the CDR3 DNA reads TGTGCCAGTAGTATAGTTGGCATTCAGTACTTC. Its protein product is CASSIVGIQYF.

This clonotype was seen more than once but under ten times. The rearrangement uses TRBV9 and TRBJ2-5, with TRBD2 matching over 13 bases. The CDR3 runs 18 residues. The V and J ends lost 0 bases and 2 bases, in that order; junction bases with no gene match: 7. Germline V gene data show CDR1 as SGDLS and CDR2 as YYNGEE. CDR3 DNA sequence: TGTGCCAGCAGCGTAGGGACTAGCGGGAGATATCGGCAAGAGACCCAGTACTTC. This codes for CASSVGTSGRYRQETQYF.

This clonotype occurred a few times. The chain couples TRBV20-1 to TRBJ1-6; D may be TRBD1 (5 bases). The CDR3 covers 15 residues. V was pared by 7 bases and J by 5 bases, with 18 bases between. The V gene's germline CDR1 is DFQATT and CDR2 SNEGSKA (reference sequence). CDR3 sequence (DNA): TGCAGTGGACGTATGGGGGGGATGGATAATTCACCCCTCCACTTT. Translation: CSGRMGGMDNSPLHF.

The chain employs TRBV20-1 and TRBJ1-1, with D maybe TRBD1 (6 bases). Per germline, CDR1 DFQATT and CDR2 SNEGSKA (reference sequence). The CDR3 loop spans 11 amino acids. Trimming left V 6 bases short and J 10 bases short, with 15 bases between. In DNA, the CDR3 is TGCAGTGCCCAAACAGGGAATCGAGCTTTCTTT. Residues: CSAQTGNRAFF.

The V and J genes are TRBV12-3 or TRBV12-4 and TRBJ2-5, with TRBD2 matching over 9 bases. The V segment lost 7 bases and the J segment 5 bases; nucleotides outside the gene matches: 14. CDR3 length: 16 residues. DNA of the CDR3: TGTGCCAGCACCCTGGGGTTTACTAGCGGGCGGGAGACCCAGTACTTC. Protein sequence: CASTLGFTSGRETQYF.